A single sample gave rise to the 20 T cell receptor beta chains below, sequenced in a study of T-cell memory formation after mild COVID-19. Each CDR3 protein gets one entry after TCRdb re-called the 5' RACE reads with MiXCR. The sample holds about 190,000 distinct CDR3 sequences, roughly 18% seen once. The sequenced sample consisted of PBMCs or a T cell subset sorted from them (not recorded which). The receptors originated from an adult woman who had mild COVID-19 (a few samples of this study predate the infection). Cell type and time point are not known.

The rearrangement joins TRBV18 to TRBJ1-6; 8 nucleotides line up with TRBD1. The CDR3 extends over 18 amino acids. The trim removed 1 base at V and 9 bases at J, leaving 14 bases unmatched. Germline V gene data show CDR1 as KGHSH and CDR2 as LQKENI. Here the CDR3 reads CASSPRTGTNLLGSPLHF. CDR3 DNA sequence: TGTGCCAGCTCACCACGGACAGGGACGAACCTTCTGGGTTCACCCCTCCACTTT.

The sample holds a few counts of this clonotype. J is TRBJ2-4 and V is TRBV4-3; the match to TRBD1 covers 8 bases. Germline assignment: CDR1 LGHNA and CDR2 YSLEER. The junction had 11 bases not matched to a gene; V was cut back by 5 bases and J by 14 bases. The CDR3 sequence is 13 residues long. CDR3 sequence: CASSSRTGSYEYF. The CDR3 DNA sequence: TGCGCCAGCAGCTCAAGGACAGGGAGTTACGAGTACTTC.

This clonotype has only a few counts. This rearrangement joins TRBV5-6 to TRBJ2-5; D not certain. Germline V gene data show CDR1 as SGHDT and CDR2 as YYEEEE. The CDR3 totals 13 residues. V gave up 1 base and J gave up 2 bases, with 6 bases separating them. The CDR3 sequence is CASSLRNQETQYF. DNA of the CDR3: TGTGCCAGCAGCTTGCGGAATCAAGAGACCCAGTACTTC.

The rearrangement uses TRBV4-1 and TRBJ1-1; D perhaps matches TRBD1 (6 bases). The CDR3 length is 16 residues. Per germline, CDR1 MGHRA and CDR2 YSYEKL. V lost 1 base and J lost 2, with 14 bases in between. CDR3 protein: CASSQVGRGTNTEAFF. The CDR3 bases are TGCGCCAGCAGCCAAGTTGGGAGGGGGACCAACACTGAAGCTTTCTTT.

V usage is TRBV3-1 and J usage is TRBJ2-5; D gene unclear. This CDR3 spans 12 amino acids. V shed 6 bases and J shed 2 bases, with 7 bases lying between them. Germline CDR1 LGHDT, CDR2 YNNKEL (reference sequence). CDR3 in DNA: TGTGCCAGCAGGGGAATACAAGAGACCCAGTACTTC. Its translation: CASRGIQETQYF.

This clonotype occurred a few times. The genes are TRBV5-4 and TRBJ2-6; no clear D. Germline values: CDR1 SGHNT, CDR2 YYREEE (reference sequence). The germline V and J ends were trimmed by 7 bases and 4 bases, with 18 bases remaining between them. This CDR3 has 16 residues. In DNA form, the CDR3 reads TGTGCCAGCTCCCTTGGTCGGGTGGCCGGGGCCAACGTCCTGACTTTC. Translating gives CASSLGRVAGANVLTF.

The chain joins TRBV2 to TRBJ2-1; TRBD1 matches at 8 bases. The CDR3 is 13 amino acids. J gave up 8 bases and V 6 bases, and 6 bases lay outside the gene matches. Germline CDR1 is SNHLY and CDR2 is FYNNEI. DNA of the CDR3: TGTGCCAGCAGCAGACAGGGGTTGGATGAGCAGTTCTTC. Amino acid sequence: CASSRQGLDEQFF. The full variable domain, in which reference TRBV2 and TRBJ2-1 provide the parts outside the CDR3, is EPEVTQTPSHQVTQMGQEVILRCVPISNHLYFYWYRQILGQKVEFLVSFYNNEISEKSEIFDDQFSVERPDGSNFTLKIRSTKLEDSAMYFCASSRQGLDEQFFGPGTRLTVL.

This clonotype was observed a few times. The CDR3 sequence is CASSSSGGAGYGYTF. The CDR3 DNA reads TGTGCCAGCAGCAGCTCAGGGGGCGCCGGCTATGGCTACACCTTC. V gene TRBV5-6 combines with J gene TRBJ1-2, with 8 bases fitting TRBD1. Looked up from germline, CDR1 is SGHDT and CDR2 is YYEEEE. V shed 4 bases and J 4 bases; nucleotides not matched to a gene: 9. The CDR3 loop spans 15 amino acids. Filled out from reference TRBV5-6 and TRBJ1-2, the complete variable domain reads DAGVTQSPTHLIKTRGQQVTLRCSPKSGHDTVSWYQQALGQGPQFIFQYYEEEERQRGNFPDRFSGHQFPNYSSELNVNALLLGDSALYLCASSSSGGAGYGYTFGSGTRLTVV.

This sequence joins TRBV24-1 and TRBJ1-5; D may be TRBD1 (6 bases). CDR3 size: 18 residues. Trimming pared 9 bases from V and 0 bases from J, leaving 23 bases between. The V gene's germline CDR1 is KGHDR and CDR2 SFDVKD. The CDR3 loop is CATGGLLKGPYSNQPQHF. The CDR3 coding sequence is TGTGCCACCGGGGGCTTGTTGAAGGGACCCTATAGCAATCAGCCCCAGCATTTT.

This clonotype has a count of ten or more. V gene TRBV7-9 combines with J gene TRBJ2-3; D might be TRBD2 (6 bases). The ends were cut back, 4 bases at V and 2 bases at J, with 10 bases in the middle. CDR1 and CDR2 (germline): SEHNR, FQNEAQ (reference sequence). The CDR3 is made up of 14 amino acids. CDR3 sequence (DNA): TGTGCCAGCAGCTCGGAGGGATTCACAGATACGCAGTATTTT. This gives the protein CASSSEGFTDTQYF.

This clonotype was detected a few times. This chain links TRBV7-3 with TRBJ1-5; 8 nucleotides align to TRBD1. The germline V gene encodes CDR1 SGHTA and CDR2 FQGTGA. Trimming cost V 4 bases and J 9 bases; bases outside gene matches: 5. The CDR3 is 13 amino acids. In nucleotides, the CDR3 is TGTGCCAGCAGCTGGGACAGGTCCGGGCCCCAGCATTTT. Translated, it gives CASSWDRSGPQHF. The whole variable domain, remainder taken from reference TRBV7-3 and TRBJ1-5, is GAGVSQTPSNKVTEKGKYVELRCDPISGHTALYWYRQSLGQGPEFLIYFQGTGAADDSGLPNDRFFAVRPEGSVSTLKIQRTERGDSAVYLCASSWDRSGPQHFGDGTRLSIL.

This rearrangement joins TRBV6-5 to TRBJ1-1; D might be TRBD1 (5 bases). Per the germline V gene, CDR1 is MNHEY and CDR2 is SVGAGI. V lost 4 bases and J 11 bases, leaving 20 bases between the germline ends. This CDR3 comprises 14 residues. DNA of the CDR3: TGTGCCAGCAGTTTTTCTTGGGACCGGGGTAGGGCTTTCTTT. Encoded protein: CASSFSWDRGRAFF.

This clonotype was detected a few times. The rearrangement links TRBV7-2 to TRBJ2-7, with 12 bases fitting TRBD2. Germline CDR1 SGHTA, CDR2 FQGNSA. The trim removed 5 bases at V and 6 bases at J, leaving 5 bases unmatched. This CDR3 spans 14 amino acids. This CDR3 reads CASSTSGRTGEQYF. The CDR3 DNA reads TGTGCCAGCAGCACTAGCGGGAGGACGGGCGAGCAGTACTTC. Full variable domain (missing parts from reference TRBV7-2 and TRBJ2-7): GAGVSQSPSNKVTEKGKDVELRCDPISGHTALYWYRQSLGQGLEFLIYFQGNSAPDKSGLPSDRFSAERTGGSVSTLTIQRTQQEDSAVYLCASSTSGRTGEQYFGPGTRLTVT.

This clonotype has a handful of counts. The chain recombines TRBV10-2 with TRBJ1-5, with unresolved D. Trimming removed 5 bases from V and 6 bases from J, with 14 bases in between. This CDR3 is built from 14 residues. Germline loops: CDR1 WSHSY, CDR2 SAAADI. Here the CDR3 DNA reads TGCGCCAGCAGTATGGTTTCGGGTGCTCAGCCCCAGCATTTT. Its protein is CASSMVSGAQPQHF.

This chain connects TRBV29-1 to TRBJ2-5; 9 bases align to TRBD1. The J segment lost 5 bases and the V segment lost 6 bases, leaving 7 bases of the junction unmatched. This CDR3 has 13 residues. Germline V gene lookup returns CDR1 SQVTM and CDR2 ANQGSEA. The chain's CDR3 is CSVARDRAETQYF. In DNA form, the CDR3 reads TGCAGCGTCGCCCGGGACAGGGCCGAGACCCAGTACTTC.

This clonotype was detected a few times. The chain combines TRBV6-1 with TRBJ1-1; possibly TRBD1 for D (6 bases). With 6 bases removed from V and 1 base from J, the gap between germline ends came to 12 bases. The CDR3 has 14 residues. The germline gives CDR1 MNHNS, CDR2 SASEGT. CDR3 nucleotides: TGTGCCAGCAGGACCGGGACAACGAACACTGAAGCTTTCTTT. It specifies CASRTGTTNTEAFF.

This clonotype showed up just a few times. This chain links TRBV7-9 with TRBJ2-7; D is unclear. The CDR3 contains 13 residues. The germline CDR1 and CDR2 sequences are SEHNR and FQNEAQ (reference sequence). V lost 3 bases and J 6 bases, leaving 12 bases between the germline ends. CDR3 region: CASSFLVAREQYF. The DNA of the CDR3 is TGTGCCAGCAGCTTTCTTGTCGCGCGCGAGCAGTACTTC.

The sample holds a few counts of this clonotype. The rearrangement links TRBV7-2 to TRBJ1-2; a weak D match, TRBD1 (5 bases). This CDR3 spans 15 amino acids. Germline-derived CDR1 and CDR2 are SGHTA and FQGNSA. Trimming left V 4 bases short and J 0 bases short, with 12 bases between. The CDR3 protein is CASSSQGLSNYGYTF. For the CDR3, the DNA is TGTGCCAGCAGCTCTCAGGGTTTGTCTAACTATGGCTACACCTTC.

This clonotype was counted a few times. The gene calls are TRBV7-2 and TRBJ1-4; D not certain. V was clipped by 6 bases and J by 3 bases, with 14 bases between them. Germline V CDR1 and CDR2: SGHTA, FQGNSA. There are 15 residues in the CDR3. The DNA for the CDR3 is TGTGCCAGCAGACCGGGCCCAAACTCTAATGAAAAACTGTTTTTT. Residues: CASRPGPNSNEKLFF.

The rearrangement joins TRBV14 to TRBJ2-2; TRBD2 is a possible D gene (6 bases). CDR1 SGHDN and CDR2 FVKESK come from the germline V gene. This CDR3 comprises 16 residues. Trimming cost V 0 bases and J 3 bases, with 11 bases left between them. The CDR3 nucleotides read TGTGCCAGCAGCCAAGATGGCGGGGCCGACACCGGGGAGCTGTTTTTT. Translating it yields CASSQDGGADTGELFF. The full variable domain, with the rest looked up from reference TRBV14 and TRBJ2-2, is EAGVTQFPSHSVIEKGQTVTLRCDPISGHDNLYWYRRVMGKEIKFLLHFVKESKQDESGMPNNRFLAERTGGTYSTLKVQPAELEDSGVYFCASSQDGGADTGELFFGEGSRLTVL.